What follows are 26 T cell receptor beta chains derived from one specimen sequenced in a study of blood T cells in healthy people across ages. For the second PCR, which ran for about 7 to 11 cycles, a sample-barcoded 5' primer and a J-beta primer mix were used. TCRdb reprocessed the 5' RACE reads with MiXCR, giving one entry per CDR3 protein. The table records about 640,000 distinct CDR3 sequences, about 28% of them present only once. The sequencing input was blood. The source is a woman older than 75 in good health.

The chain recombines TRBV6-2 or TRBV6-3 with TRBJ1-6, with TRBD1 as a possible D gene (5 bases). The germline V gene has CDR1 MNHEY and CDR2 SVGEGT. The CDR3 runs 19 residues. Trimming cost V 0 bases and J 13 bases, with 28 bases left between them. The CDR3 bases are TGTGCCAGCAGTTACTCGACAGTGGGAGTCCGGTCGGGAGGATCGCCCCTCCACTTT. Amino acid sequence: CASSYSTVGVRSGGSPLHF.

As to this clonotype: A read error may be the cause here, since a much bigger clone is one base away. The genes are TRBV7-2 and TRBJ2-5; 10 bases are a match to TRBD1. This CDR3 comprises 16 residues. Germline-derived CDR1 and CDR2 are SGHTA and FQGNSA. The J segment lost 11 bases and the V segment lost 1 base, leaving 13 bases of the junction unmatched. This CDR3 reads CASSLGGQGRHNEQYF. CDR3 bases: TGTGCCAGCAGCTTAGGGGGACAGGGGCGCCACAATGAGCAGTACTTC. Full variable domain (outside the CDR3, taken from reference TRBV7-2 and TRBJ2-5): GAGVSQSPSNKVTEKGKDVELRCDPISGHTALYWYRQSLGQGLEFLIYFQGNSAPDKSGLPSDRFSAERTGGSVSTLTIQRTQQEDSAVYLCASSLGGQGRHNEQYFGPGTRLLVL.

A remark on this clonotype: A clone one base away is much larger, so this may be a read error. This sequence joins TRBV7-2 and TRBJ2-4; 10 positions agree with TRBD1. Judging by the DNA end, TRBJ2-7 fits better; the J call may be wrong. Per the germline V gene, CDR1 is SGHTA and CDR2 is FQGNSA. The CDR3 covers 15 residues. CDR3 nucleotides: TGTGCCAGCGGCTTAGGGGGACAGGGGAGTTACGAGCAGTACTTC. Protein: CASGLGGQGSYEQYF.

This clonotype is a singleton in its sample. The V call is TRBV28, the J call TRBJ1-2; TRBD1 agrees at 9 bases. This CDR3 contains 15 residues. Germline-derived CDR1 and CDR2 are MDHEN and SYDVKM. V gave up 6 bases and J gave up 2 bases; unmatched junction bases: 7. The CDR3 spells CASSIGQGMNYGYTF. CDR3 sequence (DNA): TGTGCCAGCAGCATTGGACAGGGGATGAACTATGGCTACACCTTC.

This clonotype showed up many times. This sequence joins TRBV7-3 and TRBJ2-7, with 7 bases that match TRBD1. Trimming took 5 bases from V and 2 from J; bases not matched to a gene: 9. The CDR3 runs 15 residues. The germline V gene encodes CDR1 SGHTA and CDR2 FQGTGA. DNA for the CDR3: TGTGCCAGCAGCCCCGACAGGGACACAACCTACGAGCAGTACTTC. Its protein product is CASSPDRDTTYEQYF.

This clonotype appeared a few times. The V call is TRBV30, the J call TRBJ1-5; D call uncertain. Germline CDR1 and CDR2: GTSNPN and SVGIG (reference sequence). Trimming shortened V by 1 base and J by 5 bases, and 12 bases separated the two germline ends. This CDR3 has 14 amino acids. CDR3 in DNA: TGTGCCTGGAGTGGCCCGATTCGTGATCAGCCCCAGCATTTT. This gives the protein CAWSGPIRDQPQHF.

As to this clonotype: One base away lies a much larger clone, so this may be a sequencing read error. The chain has TRBV4-3 and TRBJ2-1; 10 bases agree with TRBD2. The DNA end favors TRBJ2-7, so the J call may be wrong. Germline assignment: CDR1 LGHNA and CDR2 YSLEER. The CDR3 loop spans 17 amino acids. The CDR3 DNA follows: TGCGCCAGCAGCCAAGATCTTGTAGCGGGGGGCAACAATGAGCAGTACTTC. Protein sequence: CASSQDLVAGGNNEQYF.

Concerning this clonotype: This sequence may be a read error, since a much larger clone differs from it by one base. The V call is TRBV6-1, the J call TRBJ2-1, with 15 bases aligning to TRBD2. Judging by the DNA end, TRBJ2-7 fits better; the J call may be wrong. From germline, CDR1 is MNHNS and CDR2 SASEGT. The CDR3 sequence is 17 residues long. The CDR3 bases are TGTGCCAGCAGTGGGACTAGCGGGGGGGCGACCTACAATGAGCAGTACTTC. Translation gives CASSGTSGGATYNEQYF.

This clonotype was counted at least ten times. The chain joins TRBV30 to TRBJ2-1; D may be TRBD2 (6 bases). Germline CDR1 GTSNPN, CDR2 SVGIG (reference sequence). V was shortened by 1 base and J by 10 bases, with 14 bases between the two germline ends. The CDR3 is 13 residues long. CDR3 loop: CAWSGGLGGEQFF. Here the CDR3 DNA reads TGTGCCTGGAGTGGGGGACTGGGTGGGGAGCAGTTCTTC.

V and J are TRBV14 and TRBJ1-3; no definite D call. V gave up 6 bases and J gave up 1 base, with 13 bases separating them. This CDR3 has 15 amino acids. Germline V gene lookup returns CDR1 SGHDN and CDR2 FVKESK. CDR3 sequence: CASRRTKESGNTIYF. CDR3 bases: TGTGCCAGCAGGAGGACCAAAGAATCTGGAAACACCATATATTTT.

This clonotype has ten or more counts. This chain connects TRBV9 to TRBJ2-3; a weak D match, TRBD2 (5 bases). Trimming took 1 base from V and 3 from J, leaving 18 bases between them. The CDR3 sequence is 17 residues long. CDR1 and CDR2 (germline): SGDLS, YYNGEE. CDR3 nucleotides: TGTGCCAGCAGCGTAACGACCATTCCAGGAGGTACAGATACGCAGTATTTT. Its protein is CASSVTTIPGGTDTQYF.

A few counts support this clonotype. The J gene is TRBJ2-7, the V gene TRBV19; D uncertain. CDR1 and CDR2 from the germline V gene are LNHDA and SQIVND (reference sequence). CDR3 length equals 11 residues. V lost 8 bases, J lost 5 bases, and 10 bases lay in between. DNA of the CDR3: TGTGCCAGTGGCAACTTAAACGAGCAGTACTTC. It codes for CASGNLNEQYF. The variable domain in full, with the rest retrieved from reference TRBV19 and TRBJ2-7, is DGGITQSPKYLFRKEGQNVTLSCEQNLNHDAMYWYRQDPGQGLRLIYYSQIVNDFQKGDIAEGYSVSREKKESFPLTVTSAQKNPTAFYLCASGNLNEQYFGPGTRLTVT.

The chain has TRBV6-2 or TRBV6-3 and TRBJ1-1; unclear D gene. V was clipped by 3 bases and J by 1 base, with 6 bases between them. This CDR3 is 13 amino acids long. Germline V gene sequence: CDR1 MNHEY, CDR2 SVGEGT. In DNA, the CDR3 is TGTGCCAGCAGTTATCCGAAGAACACTGAAGCTTTCTTT. This codes for CASSYPKNTEAFF.

This clonotype turned up a few times. Being one base from a much bigger clone, this may be a read error. This chain uses TRBV9 with TRBJ2-5, with D perhaps matching TRBD2 (5 bases). The CDR3 runs 15 residues. Germline V gene data show CDR1 as SGDLS and CDR2 as YYNGEE. CDR3 DNA sequence: TGTGCCGGCAGCGTAGCTAGCAGAGGGCGAGAGACCCAGTACTTC. Its translation is CAGSVASRGRETQYF.

This clonotype was counted once. The chain uses TRBV20-1 and TRBJ1-1, with D perhaps TRBD1 (5 bases). Germline assignment: CDR1 DFQATT and CDR2 SNEGSKA (reference sequence). Trimming removed 3 bases from V and 3 bases from J, with 14 bases in between. This CDR3 comprises 14 residues. CDR3 residues: CSARKGSGDTEAFF. CDR3 nucleotide sequence: TGCAGTGCTAGGAAGGGGTCTGGGGACACTGAAGCTTTCTTT.

This clonotype has ten or more counts. This rearrangement joins TRBV5-1 to TRBJ2-7; the match to TRBD1 covers 8 bases. CDR3 size: 14 residues. Germline V gene data show CDR1 as SGHRS and CDR2 as YFSETQ. With 7 bases clipped from V and 7 bases from J, the junction kept 13 bases outside the gene matches. CDR3 nucleotides: TGCGCCAGCGAGCTTTATCCGAGGACAGGGGAGCAGTACTTC. Its protein is CASELYPRTGEQYF.

This clonotype was seen a handful of times. The chain carries TRBV4-2 and TRBJ2-7, with D unresolved. This CDR3 is 14 amino acids long. CDR1 and CDR2 (germline): LGHNA, YNFKEQ. V lost 0 bases and J 1 base, leaving 7 bases between the germline ends. The CDR3 nucleotides are TGTGCCAGCAGCCAAGATAGCCAGTCCTACGAGCAGTACTTC. Residues: CASSQDSQSYEQYF.

This clonotype was detected only a few times. J is TRBJ1-5 and V is TRBV6-1; 9 positions agree with TRBD1. There are 13 residues in the CDR3. CDR1 MNHNS and CDR2 SASEGT come from the germline V gene. V was pared by 9 bases and J by 5 bases, with 5 bases of the junction left unmatched. The CDR3 coding sequence is TGTGCCAGTCAGGACAGGGGACATCAGCCCCAGCATTTT. It codes for CASQDRGHQPQHF.

About this clonotype itself: A much larger clone is a single base away; this may be a read error. V gene TRBV4-2 combines with J gene TRBJ2-6, with 9 bases fitting TRBD1. Trimming cost V 3 bases and J 0 bases; bases outside gene matches: 12. Germline V CDR1 and CDR2: LGHNA, YNFKEQ. This CDR3 comprises 20 residues. The CDR3 is CASSHHGDRGYFSGANVLTF. In DNA, the CDR3 is TGTGCCAGCAGCCATCATGGTGACAGGGGGTATTTCTCTGGGGCCAACGTCCTGACTTTC.

Note on this clonotype: This could be a read error, since a much larger clone is one nucleotide away. The chain uses TRBV4-2 and TRBJ2-1; TRBD2 agrees at 11 bases. The closer fit of TRBJ2-7 to the DNA end suggests the J call may be wrong. Germline CDR1 reads LGHNA; CDR2 reads YNFKEQ. This CDR3 is 18 amino acids long. This CDR3 reads CASSPQTSGDSSYSEQYF. The CDR3 DNA is TGTGCCAGCAGCCCCCAGACTAGCGGGGATAGCTCCTACAGTGAGCAGTACTTC.

As to this clonotype: Being one base from a much bigger clone, this may be a read error. The rearrangement links TRBV11-1 to TRBJ2-4; 9 bases are shared with TRBD2. The CDR3 sequence is 13 residues long. Germline CDR1 and CDR2: SGHAT and FQDESV (reference sequence). CDR3 amino acids: CAGSLAGDTGQYF. The CDR3 DNA reads TGTGCCGGCAGCTTAGCGGGGGACACTGGGCAGTACTTC.

This clonotype was detected ten times or more. The rearrangement uses TRBV28 and TRBJ2-7; 8 nucleotides align to TRBD2. The germline V gene has CDR1 MDHEN and CDR2 SYDVKM. Unmatched junction bases numbered 4, after V lost 2 bases and J lost 1 base. The CDR3 has 15 residues. The CDR3 DNA sequence: TGTGCCAGCAGTTTACCGGGAGGGAAGTCCTACGAGCAGTACTTC. It codes for CASSLPGGKSYEQYF.

The table lists this clonotype with a count of one. The chain joins TRBV5-6 to TRBJ2-1; TRBD1 matches at 10 bases. The CDR3 has 16 residues. V lost 0 bases to trimming and J lost 8 bases; unmatched junction nucleotides: 8. Germline loops: CDR1 SGHDT, CDR2 YYEEEE. CDR3 protein: CASSLGVGTGVYEQFF. The CDR3 nucleotides read TGTGCCAGCAGCTTGGGTGTCGGGACAGGGGTTTATGAGCAGTTCTTC. The full variable domain, with the rest looked up from reference TRBV5-6 and TRBJ2-1, is DAGVTQSPTHLIKTRGQQVTLRCSPKSGHDTVSWYQQALGQGPQFIFQYYEEEERQRGNFPDRFSGHQFPNYSSELNVNALLLGDSALYLCASSLGVGTGVYEQFFGPGTRLTVL.

This clonotype was detected ten times or more. This rearrangement joins TRBV25-1 to TRBJ2-7, with D uncertain. Trimming took 3 bases from V and 5 from J, leaving 5 bases between them. The CDR3 is made up of 11 amino acids. Germline V lookup: CDR1 MGHDK, CDR2 SYGVNS. CDR3 bases: TGTGCCAGCAGTGAGGGCCACGAGCAGTACTTC. Amino acids: CASSEGHEQYF.

This clonotype was recorded many times. A much larger clone is a single base away; this may be a read error. The chain links TRBV20-1 to TRBJ2-7; 10 nucleotides align to TRBD2. Trimming took 4 bases from V and 7 from J; bases not matched to a gene: 13. The CDR3 contains 15 residues. From germline, CDR1 is DFQATT and CDR2 SNEGSKA (reference sequence). CDR3 loop: CSATEERGGYNEQYF. CDR3 coding DNA: TGCAGTGCTACGGAAGAGCGGGGGGGTTACAATGAGCAGTACTTC.

This clonotype was counted a few times. A much larger clone differs from this one at a single base, so this may be a read error. The J gene is TRBJ2-7, the V gene TRBV6-5, with 9 positions matching TRBD2. Germline CDR1 reads MNHEY; CDR2 reads SVGAGI. The CDR3 spans 14 residues. V shed 6 bases, J shed 3 bases, and the junction held 6 bases outside the gene matches. CDR3 DNA sequence: TGTGCCAGCAGCTCGCTAGCGGGGTGCTACGAGCAGTACTTC. This codes for CASSSLAGCYEQYF.